The 31 T cell receptor beta chains given below trace back to one sample, sequenced in a study of cytomegalovirus exposure and HLA in healthy donors. PCR primers comprised 60 Vbeta and 13 Jbeta primers. Sequencing was performed with immunoSEQ multiplex PCR; in TCRdb, only in-frame clones are kept and a portion is missing. The repertoire holds more than 200,000 clones, with about 80% as singletons. Sequenced material: PBMCs. These receptors originate from a man between 35 and 55 years old in good health and CMV-seronegative.

J is TRBJ2-1 and V is TRBV7-8, with D uncertain. This CDR3 is 14 amino acids long. Germline loops: CDR1 SGHVS, CDR2 FQNEAQ. V lost 8 bases, J lost 0 bases, and 11 bases lay in between. This chain's CDR3 is CASSAGSSYNEQFF. CDR3 coding DNA: TGTGCCAGCTCGGCAGGAAGCTCCTACAATGAGCAGTTCTTC.

The chain employs TRBV11-2 and TRBJ2-4; 8 bases line up with TRBD1. CDR1 SGHAT and CDR2 FQNNGV come from the germline V gene. The junction had 5 bases not matched to a gene; V was cut back by 4 bases and J by 6 bases. This CDR3 has 14 residues. The CDR3 region is CASSYAGQGNIQYF. Here the CDR3 DNA reads TGTGCCAGCAGCTACGCCGGACAGGGAAACATTCAGTACTTC.

This chain joins TRBV2 and TRBJ2-7, with D perhaps TRBD1 (6 bases). Germline assignment: CDR1 SNHLY and CDR2 FYNNEI. This CDR3 has 14 amino acids. V lost 2 bases and J 3 bases, leaving 11 bases between the germline ends. CDR3 bases: TGTGCCAGCAGTGAACAGACAGGCTACTACGAGCAGTACTTC. Protein product: CASSEQTGYYEQYF.

This chain links TRBV2 with TRBJ1-2, with D unresolved. The V end lost 2 bases, the J end lost 7 bases, and 8 bases lay between the germline ends. The germline gives CDR1 SNHLY, CDR2 FYNNEI. This CDR3 comprises 12 residues. This CDR3 is CASSEYSGGYTF. As DNA, the CDR3 is TGTGCCAGCAGTGAATACAGCGGTGGCTACACCTTC.

This chain joins TRBV6-4 and TRBJ2-1; 9 nucleotides match TRBD1. Looked up from germline, CDR1 is MRHNA and CDR2 is SNTAGT. J lost 8 bases, V lost 4 bases, and 6 bases had no gene match. This CDR3 has 14 amino acids. The CDR3 DNA reads as TGTGCCAGCAGTGGCTCCGGGACAGGGTATGAGCAGTTCTTC. It yields the protein CASSGSGTGYEQFF.

The gene calls are TRBV5-1 and TRBJ2-5; TRBD1 might be the D (5 bases). Per the germline V gene, CDR1 is SGHRS and CDR2 is YFSETQ. The CDR3 consists of 12 residues. V lost 5 bases and J lost 2, with 7 bases in between. The CDR3: CASSRQQETQYF. The CDR3 region has the DNA TGCGCCAGCAGTCGACAGCAAGAGACCCAGTACTTC.

V gene TRBV19 combines with J gene TRBJ1-2; D gene ambiguous. Trimming cost V 4 bases and J 5 bases, with 17 bases left between them. The CDR3 has 15 residues. Germline CDR1 LNHDA, CDR2 SQIVND (reference sequence). Written as DNA, the CDR3 is TGTGCCAGTAGTACCCGACCGGCGGGTGGGTATGGCTACACCTTC. Its translation: CASSTRPAGGYGYTF.

The J gene is TRBJ2-7, the V gene TRBV6-6; the D gene is possibly TRBD2 (6 bases). The V end lost 7 bases, the J end lost 6 bases, and 19 bases lay between the germline ends. CDR1 MNHNY and CDR2 SVGAGI come from the germline V gene (reference sequence). This CDR3 comprises 14 residues. The CDR3 region is CASTARGAPSEQYF. CDR3 in DNA: TGTGCCAGCACGGCGCGGGGAGCTCCGAGCGAGCAGTACTTC.

The chain uses TRBV5-5 and TRBJ1-5, with TRBD1 as a possible D gene (5 bases). Germline CDR1 is SGHKS and CDR2 is YYEKEE (reference sequence). This CDR3 region has 14 residues. V lost 0 bases, J lost 4 bases, and 8 bases lay in between. The CDR3 region is CASSLGEGNQPQHF. DNA for the CDR3: TGTGCCAGCAGCTTGGGGGAGGGGAATCAGCCCCAGCATTTT. Complete variable domain (other parts from reference TRBV5-5 and TRBJ1-5): DAGVTQSPTHLIKTRGQQVTLRCSPISGHKSVSWYQQVLGQGPQFIFQYYEKEERGRGNFPDRFSARQFPNYSSELNVNALLLGDSALYLCASSLGEGNQPQHFGDGTRLSIL.

This clone was observed a single time. The V gene is TRBV7-9, the J gene TRBJ2-2, with D maybe TRBD1 (6 bases). Trimming pared 11 bases from V and 4 bases from J, leaving 8 bases between. Germline V gene sequence: CDR1 SEHNR, CDR2 FQNEAQ (reference sequence). The CDR3 is 11 amino acids. CDR3 amino acids: CAAQGTGELFF. CDR3 coding DNA: TGTGCCGCACAGGGCACCGGGGAGCTGTTTTTT.

This clone was seen more than once but under ten times. The V and J genes are TRBV10-2 and TRBJ1-2; D is uncertain. The CDR3 has 12 residues. The V end lost 2 bases, the J end lost 10 bases, and 11 bases lay between the germline ends. Germline loops: CDR1 WSHSY, CDR2 SAAADI. This CDR3 is CASSEGFDVYTF. The CDR3 region has the DNA TGCGCCAGCAGTGAGGGCTTCGATGTCTACACCTTC.

The CDR3 region is CAISELGELFF. CDR3 DNA sequence: TGTGCCATCAGTGAGCTCGGGGAGCTGTTTTTT. V and J are TRBV10-3 and TRBJ2-2; no clear D. V dropped 2 bases and J dropped 7 bases, with 2 bases sitting between them. This CDR3 is built from 11 residues. The germline V gene has CDR1 ENHRY and CDR2 SYGVKD.

The gene calls are TRBV12-5 and TRBJ1-4; 7 bases fit TRBD1. J was trimmed by 4 bases and V by 5 bases; bases with no gene match: 4. The CDR3 spans 14 residues. The germline V gene encodes CDR1 LGHNT and CDR2 FRNRAP. The CDR3 spells CASGPGQSNEKLFF. In nucleotides, the CDR3 is TGTGCTAGTGGTCCGGGACAGAGTAATGAAAAACTGTTTTTT.

The sample holds one count of this clone. The chain is built from TRBV2 and TRBJ2-7; TRBD1 aligns across 8 bases. Per the germline V gene, CDR1 is SNHLY and CDR2 is FYNNEI. Germline trimming cut 8 bases from V and 4 bases from J; bases unmatched to any gene: 7. The CDR3 totals 13 residues. The CDR3 reads CASGDRRTYEQYF. The CDR3 DNA reads TGTGCCAGCGGGGACAGGAGGACTTACGAGCAGTACTTC.

The chain employs TRBV19 and TRBJ1-3; no firm D call. V lost 5 bases to trimming and J lost 0 bases, with 11 bases between them. The germline gives CDR1 LNHDA, CDR2 SQIVND (reference sequence). CDR3 length: 15 residues. The CDR3: CASSVQVGSGNTIYF. DNA of the CDR3: TGTGCCAGTAGTGTGCAGGTGGGCTCTGGAAACACCATATATTTT.

In its sample, this clone was seen once. The V and J genes are TRBV4-3 and TRBJ1-2; D uncertain. The CDR3 covers 14 residues. CDR1 is LGHNA and CDR2 is YSLEER in the germline V gene. Trimming took 2 bases from V and 2 from J, leaving 9 bases between them. The CDR3 protein is CASSQSQRNYGYTF. CDR3 sequence (DNA): TGCGCCAGCAGCCAATCCCAACGGAACTATGGCTACACCTTC.

The V and J genes are TRBV7-3 and TRBJ2-7; 9 nucleotides line up with TRBD1. CDR1 SGHTA and CDR2 FQGTGA come from the germline V gene. The length of the CDR3 is 15 residues. The J segment lost 6 bases and the V segment lost 5 bases, leaving 11 bases of the junction unmatched. The CDR3 region has the DNA TGTGCCAGCAGCAATTCCGGGACAGGGATTGGCGAGCAGTACTTC. It yields the protein CASSNSGTGIGEQYF.

This clone has only a few counts. The chain is built from TRBV5-8 and TRBJ2-1; D might be TRBD2 (5 bases). This CDR3 contains 14 residues. Trimming removed 4 bases at V and 7 bases at J, with 15 bases between. The germline CDR1 and CDR2 sequences are SGHTS and YDEGEE. CDR3 nucleotides: TGTGCCAGCAGCCCCAGAGGGAGATGGAATGAGCAGTTCTTC. Amino acids: CASSPRGRWNEQFF.

A word on this clone: This CDR3 is also generated by other DNA sequences in the sample. The chain is built from TRBV4-2 and TRBJ1-5; perhaps TRBD1 as D (5 bases). Germline CDR1 and CDR2: LGHNA and YNFKEQ. This CDR3 comprises 13 residues. V dropped 0 bases and J dropped 5 bases, with 5 bases sitting between them. The CDR3 sequence is CASSQDRDQPQHF. DNA of the CDR3: TGTGCCAGCAGCCAAGACAGGGATCAGCCCCAGCATTTT.

The chain has TRBV7-2 and TRBJ2-1, with 10 bases aligning to TRBD1. With 4 bases clipped from V and 5 bases from J, the junction kept 5 bases outside the gene matches. The CDR3 covers 15 residues. CDR1 and CDR2 (germline): SGHTA, FQGNSA. CDR3 in DNA: TGTGCCAGCAGCTCCCGGGACAGGGGACACAATGAGCAGTTCTTC. This translates into CASSSRDRGHNEQFF. The full variable domain, completed using reference TRBV7-2 and TRBJ2-1, is GAGVSQSPSNKVTEKGKDVELRCDPISGHTALYWYRQSLGQGLEFLIYFQGNSAPDKSGLPSDRFSAERTGGSVSTLTIQRTQQEDSAVYLCASSSRDRGHNEQFFGPGTRLTVL.

The J gene is TRBJ1-6, the V gene TRBV7-2; D remains unclear. The V and J ends lost 1 base and 10 bases respectively, with 8 bases between them. Per germline, CDR1 SGHTA and CDR2 FQGNSA. This CDR3 is 13 amino acids long. For the CDR3, the DNA is TGTGCCAGCAGCTTAGAGGTGAGGTCACCCCTCCACTTT. Encoded protein: CASSLEVRSPLHF.

V gene TRBV2 combines with J gene TRBJ1-4, with a possible D match to TRBD1 (5 bases). Trimming pared 3 bases from V and 7 bases from J, leaving 9 bases between. Germline CDR1 reads SNHLY; CDR2 reads FYNNEI. CDR3 size: 13 residues. The CDR3 spells CASSDRAGEKLFF. CDR3 nucleotide sequence: TGTGCCAGCAGTGACAGGGCTGGTGAAAAACTGTTTTTT.

The rearrangement uses TRBV30 and TRBJ1-1; no clear D. Trimming stripped 4 bases from V and 2 bases from J, with 8 bases between. CDR3 length: 12 residues. Germline CDR1 reads GTSNPN; CDR2 reads SVGIG (reference sequence). For the CDR3, the DNA is TGTGCCTGGACACAGAGAAACACTGAAGCTTTCTTT. The encoded protein is CAWTQRNTEAFF.

The chain recombines TRBV7-9 with TRBJ2-1; 13 bases agree with TRBD2. The CDR3 runs to 16 residues. The germline V gene encodes CDR1 SEHNR and CDR2 FQNEAQ (reference sequence). The V segment lost 5 bases and the J segment 7 bases; nucleotides outside the gene matches: 8. The CDR3 sequence: CASSHERTSGSNEQFF. CDR3 DNA sequence: TGTGCCAGCAGCCATGAACGGACTAGCGGGAGTAATGAGCAGTTCTTC.

The rearrangement uses TRBV30 and TRBJ2-5; perhaps TRBD1 as D (5 bases). Gene TRBJ2-7 matches the end of the DNA better, so the J call may be wrong. Germline V lookup: CDR1 GTSNPN, CDR2 SVGIG (reference sequence). The CDR3 runs to 11 residues. CDR3 in DNA: TGTGCCTGGACAGGGAACTACGAGCAGTACTTC. Amino acid sequence: CAWTGNYEQYF.

This clone was counted only a few times. The V call is TRBV11-2, the J call TRBJ1-5; a weak D match, TRBD1 (6 bases). The germline CDR1 and CDR2 sequences are SGHAT and FQNNGV. The CDR3 runs to 18 residues. Trimming took 1 base from V and 2 from J, leaving 18 bases between them. The CDR3 DNA sequence: TGTGCCAGCAGCTTAGGAGGCCAGGGGTTTCGGGGCAATCAGCCCCAGCATTTT. Protein product: CASSLGGQGFRGNQPQHF.

The chain couples TRBV9 to TRBJ1-2; 7 bases are a match to TRBD1. V shed 4 bases and J 3 bases; nucleotides not matched to a gene: 9. The CDR3 runs 15 residues. In germline, CDR1 is SGDLS, CDR2 YYNGEE. The CDR3 sequence is CASSPHRGPYYGYTF. CDR3 coding DNA: TGTGCCAGCAGCCCTCACAGGGGACCCTACTATGGCTACACCTTC.

V gene TRBV2 combines with J gene TRBJ2-5, with D possibly TRBD1 on 5 matching bases. The CDR3 covers 14 residues. V was trimmed by 5 bases and J by 4 bases, leaving 14 bases between them. Germline CDR1 is SNHLY and CDR2 is FYNNEI. For the CDR3, the DNA is TGTGCCAGCAGTTCCCAGGGATCAGTAGAGACCCAGTACTTC. Protein sequence: CASSSQGSVETQYF.

This clone has just a few counts. The V and J genes are TRBV4-3 and TRBJ2-7, with D tentatively TRBD2 (5 bases). Looked up from germline, CDR1 is LGHNA and CDR2 is YSLEER. This CDR3 comprises 14 residues. V lost 0 bases, J lost 3 bases, and 9 bases lay in between. The CDR3 loop is CASSQDQAGYEQYF. The CDR3, as DNA: TGCGCCAGCAGCCAAGATCAGGCGGGCTACGAGCAGTACTTC.

The rearrangement links TRBV5-4 to TRBJ2-7; possibly TRBD1 for D (6 bases). Trimming shortened V by 0 bases and J by 5 bases, and 15 bases separated the two germline ends. Germline-derived CDR1 and CDR2 are SGHNT and YYREEE (reference sequence). This CDR3 has 15 residues. The CDR3: CASSLAVSGANEQYF. The CDR3 bases are TGTGCCAGCAGCTTGGCCGTGTCAGGGGCGAACGAGCAGTACTTC.

This clone has only a few counts. This chain uses TRBV7-6 with TRBJ2-1; a possible D gene is TRBD2 (6 bases). The V and J ends lost 0 bases and 2 bases respectively, with 17 bases between them. The length of the CDR3 is 18 residues. Germline CDR1 is SGHVS and CDR2 is FNYEAQ. CDR3 sequence reads: CASSLAPPSGRTYNEQFF. The CDR3 region has the DNA TGTGCCAGCAGCTTAGCGCCCCCCAGCGGGCGTACCTACAATGAGCAGTTCTTC.